Described below is a single TCR beta chain sequence and its context. As yet, its antigen is unknown. The study drew all its donors from Caucasian adults living in Nashville, Tennessee. This entry belongs to a study of shared clonotypes between healthy human individuals. Germline assignment: CDR1 SGHRS and CDR2 YFSETQ. With 3 bases clipped from V and 0 bases from J, the junction kept 9 bases outside the gene matches. This CDR3 is built from 18 residues. The assay ran at deep level. Here immunoSEQ multiplex PCR was the method, and the copy in TCRdb shows in-frame clones only, minus some. The profile shows roughly 2.6 million clones, around 90% of them singletons. General study points: Sorted-subset samples were not fully sequenced, rarefaction indicated.

The source of this sequence is a young man in good health. Specimen: naive CD4+ T cells sorted from blood. Specified subset: CD45RA+ positively selected. This chain joins TRBV5-1 and TRBJ2-6, with 7 bases fitting TRBD1. The CDR3: CASSSVTGAPSGANVLTF. For the CDR3, the DNA is TGCGCCAGCAGCTCGGTAACAGGGGCCCCCTCTGGGGCCAACGTCCTGACTTTC.